This T cell receptor beta chain was captured by sequencing in a study of coeliac disease. Overall study findings and caveats: Most TRB amino acid sequences occurred in only one sample. Active celiac intraepithelial and lamina propria samples had lower TRB and TRG clonality than control samples. Of coeliac lamina propria samples, about 50% of the 18 held published gliadin-specific TRB sequences, versus 1 of 6 controls.

The assay was immunoSEQ multiplex PCR, and TCRdb's table has in-frame clones only and misses some. The sample lists roughly 5,200 clones, 65% to 85% occurring once. Deletions cut 3 bases from V and 10 bases from J, with 10 bases between. The CDR3 has 11 amino acids. CDR1 and CDR2 (germline): SQVTM, ANQGSEA. Turning to this clone: Its target is unknown.

The receptor's source is a woman under 30 with active celiac disease. Sequencing used lamina propria lymphocytes from the gut. The chain couples TRBV29-1 to TRBJ2-1, with D hard to call. The CDR3 here is CSVDYPGEQFF. As DNA, the CDR3 is TGCAGCGTTGACTATCCCGGGGAGCAGTTCTTC.